This T cell receptor (beta chain) came from a study of blood T cell repertoires in COVID-19. Libraries were prepared by immunoSEQ multiplex PCR; TCRdb keeps only in-frame clonotypes and omits some of them. The sample lists hundreds of thousands of clones, approximately 86% occurring once. Participants were placed into cohorts based on the clinical history they reported. All recovered Cohort 3 donors got two negative PCRs, got clearance, or saw symptom resolution. CDR3 length: 15 residues. Trimming removed 4 bases from V and 6 bases from J; junction bases left unmatched: 9. The germline gives CDR1 LNHNV, CDR2 YYDKDF (reference sequence).

Sequencing was done on a sample of PBMCs or T cells enriched from blood (not recorded which). This receptor was obtained from a woman in her fifties or sixties who had recovered from COVID-19. The V and J genes are TRBV15 and TRBJ1-2, with 9 bases lining up with TRBD1. CDR3 coding DNA: TGTGCCACCAGCATTACAGGGGGCGCCGGGAATGGCTACACCTTC. Amino acids: CATSITGGAGNGYTF.